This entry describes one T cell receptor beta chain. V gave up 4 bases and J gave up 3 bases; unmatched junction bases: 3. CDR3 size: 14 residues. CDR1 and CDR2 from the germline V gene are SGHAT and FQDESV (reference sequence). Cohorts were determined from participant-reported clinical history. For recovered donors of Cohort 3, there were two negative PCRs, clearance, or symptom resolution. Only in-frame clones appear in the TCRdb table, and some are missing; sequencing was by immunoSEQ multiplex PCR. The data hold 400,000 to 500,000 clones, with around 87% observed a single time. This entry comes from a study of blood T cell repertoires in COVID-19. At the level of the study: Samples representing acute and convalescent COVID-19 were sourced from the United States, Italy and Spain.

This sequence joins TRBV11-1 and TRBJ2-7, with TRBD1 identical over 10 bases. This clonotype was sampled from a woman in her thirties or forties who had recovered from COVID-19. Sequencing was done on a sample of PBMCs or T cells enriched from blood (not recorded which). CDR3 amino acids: CASSSGQGGYEQYF. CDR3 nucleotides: TGTGCCAGCAGCTCCGGACAGGGGGGCTACGAGCAGTACTTC. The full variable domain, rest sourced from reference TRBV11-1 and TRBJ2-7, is EAEVAQSPRYKITEKSQAVAFWCDPISGHATLYWYRQILGQGPELLVQFQDESVVDDSQLPKDRFSAERLKGVDSTLKIQPAELGDSAMYLCASSSGQGGYEQYFGPGTRLTVT.